Detailed here is one TCR beta chain. Its cognate antigen is unknown. The data originate from a study of blood T cells in healthy people across ages. Per sample, at least 5 micrograms of total RNA were extracted. The CDR3 spans 15 residues. After removal of 1 base from V and 3 bases from J, the junction contained 4 bases not matched to a gene. Then a second PCR, running about 6 to 11 cycles, was carried out with a sample-barcoded 5' primer and a J-beta primer mix. TCRdb independently ran MiXCR on the 5' RACE reads; one entry per CDR3 protein. Found here are 1 million to 1.2 million distinct CDR3 sequences, around two fifths of them singletons; the top ten hold under 15%. Notes on the study in general: Higher diversity, along with more naive CD4+ cells, distinguished long-lived donors from aged donors. Diversity estimates drawn from one million T cells were deemed underestimates. CMV infection status of these donors was not known.

What was sequenced was blood. This clonotype was sampled from a young man in good health. This rearrangement joins TRBV12-3 or TRBV12-4 to TRBJ2-3; 7 positions agree with TRBD1. The CDR3 DNA is TGTGCCAGCAGTTTAGGGAGACAGGGAACAGATACGCAGTATTTT. It is translated as CASSLGRQGTDTQYF.